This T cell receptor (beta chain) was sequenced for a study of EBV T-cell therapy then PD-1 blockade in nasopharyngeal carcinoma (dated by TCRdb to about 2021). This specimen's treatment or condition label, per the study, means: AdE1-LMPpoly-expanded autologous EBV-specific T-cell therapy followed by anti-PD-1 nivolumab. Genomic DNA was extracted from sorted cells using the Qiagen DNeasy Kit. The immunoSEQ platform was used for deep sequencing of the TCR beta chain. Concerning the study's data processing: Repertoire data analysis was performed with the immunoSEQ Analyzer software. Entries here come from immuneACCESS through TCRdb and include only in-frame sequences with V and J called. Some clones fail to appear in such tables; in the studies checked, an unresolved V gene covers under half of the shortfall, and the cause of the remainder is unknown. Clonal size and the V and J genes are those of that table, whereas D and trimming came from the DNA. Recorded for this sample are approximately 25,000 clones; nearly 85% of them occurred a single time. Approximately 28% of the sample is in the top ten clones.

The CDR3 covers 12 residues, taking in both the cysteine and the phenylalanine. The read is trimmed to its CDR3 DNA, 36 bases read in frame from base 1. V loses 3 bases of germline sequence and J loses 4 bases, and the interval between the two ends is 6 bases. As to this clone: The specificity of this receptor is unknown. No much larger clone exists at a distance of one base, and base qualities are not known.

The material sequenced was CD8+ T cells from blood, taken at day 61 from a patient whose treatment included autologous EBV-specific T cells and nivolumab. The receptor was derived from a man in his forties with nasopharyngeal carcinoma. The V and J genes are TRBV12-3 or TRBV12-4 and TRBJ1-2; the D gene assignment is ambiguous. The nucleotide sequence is TGTGCCAGCAGTTTTCAGTCCTATGGCTACACCTTC. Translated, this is CASSFQSYGYTF.